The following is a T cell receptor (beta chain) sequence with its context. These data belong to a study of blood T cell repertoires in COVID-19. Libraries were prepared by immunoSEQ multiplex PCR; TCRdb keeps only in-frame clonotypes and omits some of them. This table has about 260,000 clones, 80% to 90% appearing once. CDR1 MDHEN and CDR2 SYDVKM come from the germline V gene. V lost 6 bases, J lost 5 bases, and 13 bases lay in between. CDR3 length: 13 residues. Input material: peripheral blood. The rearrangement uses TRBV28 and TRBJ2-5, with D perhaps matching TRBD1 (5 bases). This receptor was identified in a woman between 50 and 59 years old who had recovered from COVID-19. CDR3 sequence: CASSPAGFETQYF. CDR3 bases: TGTGCCAGCAGCCCCGCAGGGTTTGAGACCCAGTACTTC.